These 8 T cell receptor beta chains share one sample of origin, sequenced in a study of shared clonotypes between healthy human individuals (dated by TCRdb to about 2020). CD8 naive samples consisted of CD45RO-negative cells that were positively selected for CCR7, yielding a CD45RA+CCR7+ population without TemRA cells. Receptor libraries were prepared by the immunoSEQ multiplex PCR assay. What TCRdb holds here is the immuneACCESS table cut down to in-frame rearrangements. Part of the clones is not present; checked against another copy, under half of the missing clones reflect an unresolved V gene, and the others are unexplained. This sample has some 800,000 clones in its table, and 85% to 95% of those were observed once. Of the sample, around 24% falls within the top ten clones. Sequencing was carried out using naive CD8+ T cells sorted from blood. Reading the label with the study, this specimen's cell subset or site is: CD45RA+CCR7+. The receptors were gathered from a man aged 30-40 years in good health.

V is TRBV7-8 and J is TRBJ2-6; 9 bases line up with TRBD1. With 4 bases clipped from V and 2 bases from J, the junction kept 9 bases outside the gene matches. Germline CDR1 SGHVS, CDR2 FQNEAQ. The length of the CDR3 is 18 residues. CDR3: CASSWGTGSGAGANVLTF. CDR3 DNA sequence: TGTGCCAGCAGCTGGGGGACAGGGAGTGGGGCTGGGGCCAACGTCCTGACTTTC.

J is TRBJ2-1 and V is TRBV29-1; the D is unclear. The V end lost 1 base, the J end lost 10 bases, and 14 bases lay between the germline ends. Germline CDR1 and CDR2: SQVTM and ANQGSEA. CDR3 length: 13 residues. The CDR3 sequence is CSVEVETPKEQFF. The CDR3 bases are TGCAGCGTTGAAGTGGAGACCCCGAAGGAGCAGTTCTTC.

The chain uses TRBV6-1 and TRBJ2-1, with 14 bases matching TRBD2. V shed 3 bases and J 9 bases; nucleotides not matched to a gene: 19. Germline CDR1 and CDR2: MNHNS and SASEGT. The CDR3 length is 20 residues. CDR3 in amino acids: CASSDPGTVPGLAGVREQFF. The CDR3 coding sequence is TGTGCCAGCAGTGACCCTGGGACAGTACCGGGACTAGCGGGAGTGCGTGAGCAGTTCTTC.

The chain links TRBV6-4 to TRBJ1-1; the D is unclear. Trimming removed 0 bases from V and 10 bases from J, with 15 bases in between. In germline, CDR1 is MRHNA, CDR2 SNTAGT. The CDR3 is made up of 14 amino acids. CDR3 loop: CASSDSNGPGIAFF. CDR3 sequence (DNA): TGTGCCAGCAGTGACTCGAACGGGCCTGGGATAGCTTTCTTT.

V usage is TRBV2 and J usage is TRBJ2-1; D ambiguous. The CDR3 is 15 residues long. Germline values: CDR1 SNHLY, CDR2 FYNNEI. Between the trimmed V and J ends, which lost 6 bases and 0 bases, there was a span of 12 bases. CDR3 loop: CASRFDFSSYNEQFF. CDR3 sequence (DNA): TGTGCCAGCAGGTTTGACTTTAGCTCCTACAATGAGCAGTTCTTC.

The chain has TRBV27 and TRBJ1-2; D uncertain. The length of the CDR3 is 14 residues. Between the trimmed V and J ends, which lost 0 bases and 8 bases, there was a span of 13 bases. From germline, CDR1 is MNHEY and CDR2 SMNVEV (reference sequence). CDR3 nucleotides: TGTGCCAGCAGTTTATCGTGGCAGGCGATCGGCTACACCTTC. Translated: CASSLSWQAIGYTF.

The chain carries TRBV5-1 and TRBJ1-1; D call uncertain. Germline V gene data show CDR1 as SGHRS and CDR2 as YFSETQ. Trimming took 1 base from V and 0 from J, leaving 4 bases between them. The CDR3 is made up of 13 amino acids. The CDR3 reads CASSLLVNTEAFF. The CDR3 DNA reads TGCGCCAGCAGCTTGTTGGTGAACACTGAAGCTTTCTTT.

This rearrangement joins TRBV5-1 to TRBJ2-7; possibly TRBD1 for D (6 bases). The CDR3 contains 14 residues. Trimming removed 0 bases from V and 3 bases from J, with 10 bases in between. Germline values: CDR1 SGHRS, CDR2 YFSETQ. CDR3 nucleotides: TGCGCCAGCAGCTTGGCGGACAGAGTCTACGAGCAGTACTTC. It encodes CASSLADRVYEQYF.